This T cell receptor (beta chain) comes out of a study of T cell repertoires in cytomegalovirus infection. Study as a whole: TCR beta signatures that were public indicated CMV infection and matching HLA type.

TCRdb re-called the reads with MiXCR, one entry per CDR3 protein. The sample includes 900,000 to 950,000 distinct CDR3 sequences, around 30% of them seen just once. Regarding this clonotype: What it binds is not known.

Study conclusions and caveats: Clonotypes of TCR beta that were HLA-C-restricted and CMV-specific dominated the ex vivo response.

The CDR3 has 17 residues. The ends were cut back, 6 bases at V and 2 bases at J, with 19 bases in the middle. Looked up from germline, CDR1 is SGHTA and CDR2 is FQGNSA. Sequencing used cultured CD8+ T cells from PBMCs, obtained from culture after CMV antigen stimulation. The clonotype was recovered from a human donor in good health (CMV status not recorded). Some clones in this sample may be carry-over from other donors' samples. This chain joins TRBV7-2 and TRBJ2-2; no clear D gene. Here the CDR3 DNA reads TGTGCCAGCAGTTTGCCCTGGTCGGACGGTAACACCGGGGAGCTGTTTTTT. Amino acid sequence: CASSLPWSDGNTGELFF. The complete variable domain, with remaining parts taken from reference TRBV7-2 and TRBJ2-2, reads GAGVSQSPSNKVTEKGKDVELRCDPISGHTALYWYRQSLGQGLEFLIYFQGNSAPDKSGLPSDRFSAERTGGSVSTLTIQRTQQEDSAVYLCASSLPWSDGNTGELFFGEGSRLTVL.